The 16 T cell receptor beta chains in this list originate from one sample, sequenced in a study of blood T cells in healthy people across ages. PCR was performed a second time for roughly 7 to 11 cycles using a sample-barcoded 5' primer and a J-beta primer mix. One entry per CDR3 protein results from TCRdb running MiXCR on the 5' RACE reads. This table holds roughly 860,000 distinct CDR3 sequences, around 68% found once. Sequenced material: blood. The source is a man in his thirties or forties in good health.

V usage is TRBV4-1 and J usage is TRBJ2-4, with no clear D. Matching the DNA end better, TRBJ2-5 makes the J call doubtful. Germline V gives CDR1 MGHRA, CDR2 YSYEKL. The CDR3 is 13 amino acids. The CDR3, as DNA: TGCGCCAGCTCTTCATTGAGCGTGGAGACCCAGTACTTC. This codes for CASSSLSVETQYF.

The genes are TRBV29-1 and TRBJ2-1; TRBD1 aligns across 7 bases. The CDR3 length is 13 residues. J lost 1 base, V lost 6 bases, and 3 bases had no gene match. The germline CDR1 and CDR2 sequences are SQVTM and ANQGSEA. The CDR3 DNA reads as TGCAGCGTGTCCAGGGGGTCCTACAATGAGCAGTTCTTC. Translated, it gives CSVSRGSYNEQFF.

The chain recombines TRBV27 with TRBJ2-7; D is unclear. The CDR3 sequence is 14 residues long. Per the germline V gene, CDR1 is MNHEY and CDR2 is SMNVEV (reference sequence). V dropped 3 bases and J dropped 3 bases, with 12 bases sitting between them. The CDR3 nucleotides are TGTGCCAGCAGTTTCGGCCAGCAAGTCTACGAGCAGTACTTC. Translating it yields CASSFGQQVYEQYF.

This chain links TRBV29-1 with TRBJ2-4; weak D call: TRBD1 (6 bases). The CDR3 spans 11 residues. Germline values: CDR1 SQVTM, CDR2 ANQGSEA. V gave up 0 bases and J gave up 13 bases, with 10 bases separating them. The DNA for the CDR3 is TGCAGCGTTGAAGAACAGGGTGAGCAGTACTTC. Its translation: CSVEEQGEQYF.

The chain has TRBV6-6 and TRBJ2-1; no clear D gene. V dropped 2 bases and J dropped 7 bases, with 6 bases sitting between them. This CDR3 has 12 amino acids. Germline CDR1 is MNHNY and CDR2 is SVGAGI (reference sequence). CDR3 nucleotide sequence: TGTGCCAGCAGTTACGGCAAAAATGAGCAGTTCTTC. The encoded protein is CASSYGKNEQFF.

A few counts support this clonotype. This chain's CDR3 is CASSKESGQLSYEQYF. DNA of the CDR3: TGTGCCAGCAGCAAAGAATCTGGGCAATTGTCCTACGAGCAGTACTTC. The chain recombines TRBV21-1 with TRBJ2-7. TRBV21-1 is a known pseudogene. The CDR3 runs to 16 residues.

This clonotype was recorded a few times. The chain links TRBV4-2 to TRBJ2-3, with a tentative D call TRBD2 (6 bases). Per the germline V gene, CDR1 is LGHNA and CDR2 is YNFKEQ. This CDR3 is built from 17 residues. V shed 0 bases and J shed 0 bases, with 13 bases lying between them. CDR3 bases: TGTGCCAGCAGCCAAGAGGGGCGGAGCGGGAGCACAGATACGCAGTATTTT. Translating it yields CASSQEGRSGSTDTQYF.

CDR3 loop: CASSSRLKTDTQYF. Here the CDR3 DNA reads TGTGCCAGCAGTTCCAGATTGAAGACAGATACGCAGTATTTT. The chain has TRBV12-3 or TRBV12-4 and TRBJ2-3, with no clear D. The CDR3 runs 14 residues. V was trimmed by 4 bases and J by 3 bases, leaving 11 bases between them.

The chain uses TRBV3-1 and TRBJ2-7; D is perhaps TRBD1 (6 bases). Germline values: CDR1 LGHDT, CDR2 YNNKEL (reference sequence). The CDR3 runs to 17 residues. V was cut by 1 base and J by 1 base, with 17 bases left in between. The CDR3 DNA sequence: TGTGCCAGCAGCCAAGGCCTTCTCAGACAGGCTTCCTACGAGCAGTACTTC. Translated, it gives CASSQGLLRQASYEQYF.

V usage is TRBV2 and J usage is TRBJ2-4, with TRBD1 as a possible D gene (6 bases). The J call could be wrong; TRBJ2-7 is a better fit for the DNA end. The V gene's germline CDR1 is SNHLY and CDR2 FYNNEI. The length of the CDR3 is 13 residues. The CDR3 region has the DNA TGTGCCAGCAGTGAGGACAGCTACTACGAGCAGTACTTC. Translation gives CASSEDSYYEQYF.

There are many counts of this clonotype. The V gene is TRBV12-3 or TRBV12-4, the J gene TRBJ2-5; possible D gene TRBD2, 7 bases. The CDR3 spans 14 residues. V lost 4 bases and J 6 bases, leaving 15 bases between the germline ends. The CDR3: CASSSAGARKTQYF. CDR3 sequence (DNA): TGTGCCAGCAGTTCGGCGGGGGCCCGTAAGACCCAGTACTTC.

This clonotype appeared a few times. The chain is built from TRBV4-3 and TRBJ2-1; D is ambiguous. V dropped 0 bases and J dropped 0 bases, with 12 bases sitting between them. The germline V gene has CDR1 LGHNA and CDR2 YSLEER. The CDR3 covers 17 residues. DNA of the CDR3: TGCGCCAGCAGCCAAGATGGCCAGCTCAGCTCCTACAATGAGCAGTTCTTC. Translating it yields CASSQDGQLSSYNEQFF.

A few counts support this clonotype. This sequence joins TRBV18 and TRBJ2-3; possible D gene TRBD1, 5 bases. V lost 0 bases and J lost 12, with 13 bases in between. Germline V gene lookup returns CDR1 KGHSH and CDR2 LQKENI. The CDR3 loop spans 13 amino acids. The CDR3: CASSPPSAGRQYF. The CDR3 nucleotides are TGTGCCAGCTCACCACCGTCGGCAGGGCGACAGTATTTT.

This clonotype was counted only a few times. At one end the junction does not follow the germline gene, possibly because of a read error. The gene calls are TRBV5-6 and TRBJ1-2; D ambiguous. The germline V gene encodes CDR1 SGHDT and CDR2 YYEEEE. This CDR3 is 12 amino acids long. CDR3 residues: CASSLVVGGYTF. As DNA, the CDR3 is TGTGCTAGCAGCTTGGTCGTAGGTGGCTACACCTTC.

In this sample, this clonotype turned up a few times. The V call is TRBV7-8, the J call TRBJ1-2, with 11 bases aligning to TRBD1. Trimming cost V 0 bases and J 3 bases; bases outside gene matches: 3. Germline V lookup: CDR1 SGHVS, CDR2 FQNEAQ. This CDR3 has 16 residues. DNA for the CDR3: TGTGCCAGCAGCTTAGCCCCGGGACAGGGGGACTATGGCTACACCTTC. This codes for CASSLAPGQGDYGYTF.

This rearrangement joins TRBV5-6 to TRBJ2-7; weak D call: TRBD2 (6 bases). Trimming shortened V by 6 bases and J by 4 bases, and 17 bases separated the two germline ends. CDR1 and CDR2 from the germline V gene are SGHDT and YYEEEE. There are 14 residues in the CDR3. The chain's CDR3 is CASILGTDPYEQYF. DNA of the CDR3: TGTGCCAGCATCCTGGGGACTGATCCTTACGAGCAGTACTTC.